Shown below are 27 T cell receptor beta chains from a single sample sequenced in a study of blood T cell repertoires in COVID-19. The method was immunoSEQ multiplex PCR; TCRdb's version includes in-frame clones alone and lacks a portion of them. The sample gives about 48,000 clones, roughly 85% of which show up once; 15% to 18% is in the top ten. Sequencing was carried out using peripheral blood. The receptors derive from a human donor in a cohort sampled during active COVID-19. The donor label of this sample is uncertain.

The DNA of the CDR3 is TGTGCCAGCAGCCGTACAAGCCGGACACTTAGATCCTACGAGCAGTACTTC. Residues: CASSRTSRTLRSYEQYF. The chain uses TRBV3-1 (or the pseudogene TRBV3-2) and TRBJ2-7, with D maybe TRBD1 (5 bases). Germline values: CDR1 LGHDT, CDR2 YNNKEL (reference sequence). This CDR3 spans 17 amino acids. V lost 4 bases and J lost 1, with 20 bases in between.

The chain joins TRBV19 to TRBJ1-1, with 7 bases matching TRBD1. J was trimmed by 0 bases and V by 10 bases; bases with no gene match: 8. The CDR3 is 14 amino acids. Looked up from germline, CDR1 is LNHDA and CDR2 is SQIVND (reference sequence). The DNA for the CDR3 is TGTGCCACCTCACAGGGGACATTGAACACTGAAGCTTTCTTT. This codes for CATSQGTLNTEAFF.

The chain uses TRBV5-6 and TRBJ2-5; 9 positions agree with TRBD1. CDR1 and CDR2 from the germline V gene are SGHDT and YYEEEE. After removal of 4 bases from V and 1 base from J, the junction contained 5 bases not matched to a gene. The CDR3 is made up of 15 amino acids. In DNA form, the CDR3 reads TGTGCCAGCAGCCAGGGACAGGGTGGCCAAGAGACCCAGTACTTC. Protein product: CASSQGQGGQETQYF. The full variable domain, its missing parts supplied by reference TRBV5-6 and TRBJ2-5, is DAGVTQSPTHLIKTRGQQVTLRCSPKSGHDTVSWYQQALGQGPQFIFQYYEEEERQRGNFPDRFSGHQFPNYSSELNVNALLLGDSALYLCASSQGQGGQETQYFGPGTRLLVL.

This rearrangement joins TRBV27 to TRBJ2-7; TRBD1 is a possible D gene (5 bases). Trimming stripped 7 bases from V and 3 bases from J, with 10 bases between. This CDR3 contains 12 residues. Germline CDR1 and CDR2: MNHEY and SMNVEV (reference sequence). This chain's CDR3 is CASIDRNYEQYF. CDR3 bases: TGTGCCAGCATCGACAGAAACTACGAGCAGTACTTC.

This chain joins TRBV29-1 and TRBJ1-4, with 7 bases fitting TRBD1. CDR1 and CDR2 (germline): SQVTM, ANQGSEA. The J segment lost 5 bases and the V segment lost 6 bases, leaving 6 bases of the junction unmatched. The CDR3 totals 13 residues. CDR3 bases: TGCAGCGTCCTCAGGGGGGAAAATGAAAAACTGTTTTTT. It codes for CSVLRGENEKLFF.

This chain joins TRBV19 and TRBJ1-4; 10 bases map to TRBD1. V shed 5 bases and J 8 bases; nucleotides not matched to a gene: 5. The CDR3 is 14 residues long. CDR1 LNHDA and CDR2 SQIVND come from the germline V gene (reference sequence). Here the CDR3 reads CASSPGQGREKLFF. CDR3 in DNA: TGTGCCAGTAGTCCGGGACAGGGGCGCGAAAAACTGTTTTTT.

The J gene is TRBJ2-1, the V gene TRBV20-1; 11 bases match TRBD2. The ends lost 3 bases at V and 4 bases at J; junction bases unmatched: 8. The germline gives CDR1 DFQATT, CDR2 SNEGSKA (reference sequence). The CDR3 runs 16 residues. The CDR3 DNA reads as TGCAGTGCTAGTCAACCTCTAGCGGGGGGATACAATGAGCAGTTCTTC. It encodes CSASQPLAGGYNEQFF.

This chain's CDR3 is CASSQTDREKLFF. For the CDR3, the DNA is TGTGCCAGCAGTCAAACGGACAGGGAAAAACTGTTTTTT. The V gene is TRBV5-5, the J gene TRBJ1-4; 7 bases are a match to TRBD1. This CDR3 is 13 amino acids long. V shed 5 bases and J 8 bases; nucleotides not matched to a gene: 6. Germline V gene lookup returns CDR1 SGHKS and CDR2 YYEKEE (reference sequence).

V and J are TRBV11-2 and TRBJ2-5, with TRBD1 matching 12 bases. Unmatched junction bases numbered 2, after V lost 0 bases and J lost 6 bases. Per germline, CDR1 SGHAT and CDR2 FQNNGV. The CDR3 consists of 15 residues. This CDR3 reads CASSLDGDRGQTQYF. The CDR3 coding sequence is TGTGCCAGCAGCTTAGATGGGGACAGGGGGCAGACCCAGTACTTC.

The chain is built from TRBV9 and TRBJ1-2, with a tentative D call TRBD1 (6 bases). The CDR3 runs to 14 residues. The germline gives CDR1 SGDLS, CDR2 YYNGEE. Trimming cost V 2 bases and J 3 bases, with 11 bases left between them. CDR3 DNA sequence: TGTGCCAGCAGCGTTCAGGGGTTCGACTATGGCTACACCTTC. It encodes CASSVQGFDYGYTF. Full variable domain (remainder filled in from reference TRBV9 and TRBJ1-2): DSGVTQTPKHLITATGQRVTLRCSPRSGDLSVYWYQQSLDQGLQFLIQYYNGEERAKGNILERFSAQQFPDLHSELNLSSLELGDSALYFCASSVQGFDYGYTFGSGTRLTVV.

This clone has more than one count but fewer than ten. The genes are TRBV28 and TRBJ2-1, with 7 positions matching TRBD2. The CDR3 length is 14 residues. Germline V gene data show CDR1 as MDHEN and CDR2 as SYDVKM. V dropped 8 bases and J dropped 3; count of bases not matched to a gene: 7. The CDR3 nucleotides are TGTGCCAGCCGGGGGGACCTGGACTACAATGAGCAGTTCTTC. Translation: CASRGDLDYNEQFF.

The rearrangement joins TRBV5-1 to TRBJ2-1, with 12 bases fitting TRBD2. V trimming: 0 bases; J trimming: 9 bases; junction bases outside the gene matches: 4. Germline values: CDR1 SGHRS, CDR2 YFSETQ. CDR3 size: 15 residues. CDR3 nucleotides: TGCGCCAGCAGCTTGGACCTAGCGGGGGGGCTTGAGCAGTTCTTC. It is translated as CASSLDLAGGLEQFF.

The rearrangement links TRBV5-6 to TRBJ1-1; 9 nucleotides line up with TRBD1. The CDR3 has 16 residues. CDR1 SGHDT and CDR2 YYEEEE come from the germline V gene. V trimming: 5 bases; J trimming: 0 bases; junction bases outside the gene matches: 8. The CDR3 bases are TGTGCCAGCAGGCGCGACAGGGGGAATTTGAACACTGAAGCTTTCTTT. Translating it yields CASRRDRGNLNTEAFF. Supplemented by reference TRBV5-6 and TRBJ1-1, the full variable domain reads DAGVTQSPTHLIKTRGQQVTLRCSPKSGHDTVSWYQQALGQGPQFIFQYYEEEERQRGNFPDRFSGHQFPNYSSELNVNALLLGDSALYLCASRRDRGNLNTEAFFGQGTRLTVV.

The rearrangement links TRBV6-6 to TRBJ2-5, with D hard to call. V was pared by 5 bases and J by 2 bases, with 3 bases between. The CDR3 has 11 residues. The germline gives CDR1 MNHNY, CDR2 SVGAGI (reference sequence). CDR3 DNA sequence: TGTGCCAGCAGTCCTCAAGAGACCCAGTACTTC. Amino acid sequence: CASSPQETQYF.

In its sample, this clone was seen once. The CDR3 is CASTPRRATEAFF. Here the CDR3 DNA reads TGTGCCAGCACCCCCCGGCGGGCAACTGAAGCTTTCTTT. This chain links TRBV12-3 or TRBV12-4 with TRBJ1-1; D uncertain. The V end lost 7 bases, the J end lost 5 bases, and 14 bases lay between the germline ends. CDR3 length equals 13 residues.

The genes are TRBV9 and TRBJ1-1; D remains ambiguous. V was pared by 3 bases and J by 10 bases, with 19 bases between. Germline V gene lookup returns CDR1 SGDLS and CDR2 YYNGEE. This CDR3 has 14 amino acids. CDR3 region: CASSARLSFVPAFF. The CDR3, as DNA: TGTGCCAGCAGCGCCCGACTAAGCTTTGTCCCAGCTTTCTTT. Full variable domain (remainder filled in from reference TRBV9 and TRBJ1-1): DSGVTQTPKHLITATGQRVTLRCSPRSGDLSVYWYQQSLDQGLQFLIQYYNGEERAKGNILERFSAQQFPDLHSELNLSSLELGDSALYFCASSARLSFVPAFFGQGTRLTVV.

This clone is a singleton in its sample. The chain links TRBV11-2 to TRBJ2-1; 7 bases line up with TRBD1. This CDR3 has 18 amino acids. Germline-derived CDR1 and CDR2 are SGHAT and FQNNGV. After removal of 1 base from V and 5 bases from J, the junction contained 14 bases not matched to a gene. The CDR3 DNA is TGTGCCAGCAGCTTAGGTAATAGGGGGCGCTGGAGTAACAATGAGCAGTTCTTC. Its translation is CASSLGNRGRWSNNEQFF. The complete variable domain, with remaining parts taken from reference TRBV11-2 and TRBJ2-1, reads EAGVAQSPRYKIIEKRQSVAFWCNPISGHATLYWYQQILGQGPKLLIQFQNNGVVDDSQLPKDRFSAERLKGVDSTLKIQPAKLEDSAVYLCASSLGNRGRWSNNEQFFGPGTRLTVL.

This sequence joins TRBV23-1 and TRBJ1-4, with D possibly TRBD1 on 5 matching bases. TRBV23-1 counts as an open reading frame of uncertain function. This CDR3 has 17 residues. Deletions cut 6 bases from V and 4 bases from J, with 21 bases between. This CDR3 reads CASSRPNQGSSNEKLFF. DNA for the CDR3: TGCGCCAGCAGCCGCCCCAACCAGGGCTCAAGTAATGAAAAACTGTTTTTT.

The genes are TRBV5-1 and TRBJ2-7; 9 bases are shared with TRBD2. V gave up 5 bases and J gave up 0 bases; unmatched junction bases: 3. CDR3 length equals 14 residues. Germline V lookup: CDR1 SGHRS, CDR2 YFSETQ. CDR3 sequence: CASSDSGSSYEQYF. DNA of the CDR3: TGCGCCAGCAGTGATAGCGGGAGCTCCTACGAGCAGTACTTC.

This rearrangement joins TRBV27 to TRBJ2-2, with 8 nucleotides matching TRBD1. The V gene's germline CDR1 is MNHEY and CDR2 SMNVEV (reference sequence). This CDR3 is built from 17 residues. V gave up 1 base and J gave up 6 bases; unmatched junction bases: 10. In DNA, the CDR3 is TGTGCCAGCAGTTTATGGGGTCCAGGGGGCCTGTCCGGGGAGCTGTTTTTT. It translates to CASSLWGPGGLSGELFF.

The chain employs TRBV20-1 and TRBJ2-1; 8 nucleotides match TRBD1. Trimming cost V 3 bases and J 8 bases; bases outside gene matches: 18. Germline lookup yields CDR1 DFQATT and CDR2 SNEGSKA (reference sequence). The CDR3 runs to 17 residues. The chain's CDR3 is CSASNPAVDRAGYEQFF. The DNA of the CDR3 is TGCAGTGCTAGTAACCCTGCGGTGGACAGGGCGGGCTATGAGCAGTTCTTC.

This clone was observed once. The V gene is TRBV11-2, the J gene TRBJ2-3; possible D gene TRBD2, 6 bases. CDR1 is SGHAT, CDR2 FQNNGV, per germline. Trimming removed 5 bases from V and 2 bases from J, with 14 bases in between. The CDR3 covers 15 residues. CDR3 coding DNA: TGTGCCAGCAGCCAGTCAGCGGGTAACACAGATACGCAGTATTTT. This encodes CASSQSAGNTDTQYF.

This clone occurred once. The gene calls are TRBV2 and TRBJ1-4, with D possibly matching TRBD1 (5 bases). The CDR3 runs to 14 residues. The V end was cut by 7 bases, the J end by 7 bases, with 16 bases between. From germline, CDR1 is SNHLY and CDR2 FYNNEI. The CDR3 region is CASKPGTRGEKLFF. DNA of the CDR3: TGTGCCAGCAAACCCGGGACGCGGGGTGAAAAACTGTTTTTT.

The chain recombines TRBV5-4 with TRBJ2-2, with TRBD1 as a possible D gene (6 bases). V dropped 3 bases and J dropped 6 bases, with 9 bases sitting between them. The CDR3 consists of 13 residues. Germline V gene data show CDR1 as SGHNT and CDR2 as YYREEE (reference sequence). The CDR3 is CASSSRGSGELFF. Written as DNA, the CDR3 is TGTGCCAGCAGCTCCAGGGGTTCCGGGGAGCTGTTTTTT.

This chain's CDR3 is CASTRTSSPTYEQYF. The CDR3 DNA sequence: TGCGCCAGCACCCGGACTAGCTCACCTACCTACGAGCAGTACTTC. The chain joins TRBV5-1 to TRBJ2-7, with 8 bases lining up with TRBD2. The CDR3 consists of 15 residues. The V gene end was trimmed by 6 bases and the J gene end by 2 bases; junction bases not matched to a gene: 10. Germline V gives CDR1 SGHRS, CDR2 YFSETQ.

The chain recombines TRBV19 with TRBJ1-2, with 8 bases lining up with TRBD1. CDR3 length equals 13 residues. J lost 5 bases, V lost 5 bases, and 4 bases had no gene match. Germline CDR1 and CDR2: LNHDA and SQIVND (reference sequence). The CDR3 nucleotides are TGTGCCAGTAGTTCCCGGGACAGGTATGGCTACACCTTC. It specifies CASSSRDRYGYTF.

This chain joins TRBV6-6 and TRBJ1-6; D call uncertain. V gave up 6 bases and J gave up 0 bases, with 9 bases separating them. The CDR3 sequence is 15 residues long. The V gene's germline CDR1 is MNHNY and CDR2 SVGAGI (reference sequence). The CDR3 DNA sequence: TGTGCCAGCAGCTTGGGGAGCTCCTATAATTCACCCCTCCACTTT. Its translation: CASSLGSSYNSPLHF.